The rows below give T cell receptor beta chains drawn from one sample of a study of T cell responses to AZD1222 COVID-19 vaccine. Sequencing was performed with immunoSEQ multiplex PCR; in TCRdb, only in-frame clones are kept and a portion is missing. The data contain 150,000 to 180,000 clones, roughly nine tenths of them singletons. The starting material was peripheral blood, obtained on day 0 of MenACWY control vaccination. Every receptor here comes from an adult in good health. Both conserved end residues are part of each CDR3. A D gene is named only where the DNA matches it firmly. Some rows have no size entry. The others give once, few or many, or a class for an expanded clone.

D: -; size: -; J: TRBJ2-7; V: TRBV20-1; CDR3: CSASQAAGSLAYEQYF; DNA: TGCAGTGCTAGTCAAGCGGCGGGAAGTCTGGCCTACGAGCAGTACTTC
D: TRBD2; size: -; J: TRBJ2-5; V: TRBV9; CDR3: CASSRPRGGQETQYF; DNA: TGTGCCAGCAGCAGACCCCGGGGGGGCCAAGAGACCCAGTACTTC
D: -; size: -; J: TRBJ1-6; V: TRBV5-5; CDR3: CASRSDWVSNSPLHF; DNA: TGTGCCAGCAGATCGGACTGGGTTTCCAATTCACCCCTCCACTTT
D: TRBD2; size: -; J: TRBJ2-5; V: TRBV9; CDR3: CASSIGLAGVETQYF; DNA: TGTGCCAGCAGCATCGGACTAGCGGGAGTCGAGACCCAGTACTTC
D: -; size: -; J: TRBJ2-5; V: TRBV12-3/TRBV12-4; CDR3: CASSNTETQYF; DNA: TGTGCCAGCAGTAACACGGAGACCCAGTACTTC
D: TRBD1; size: -; J: TRBJ1-1; V: TRBV11-2; CDR3: CASSPGQRVWEAFF; DNA: TGTGCCAGCAGCCCGGGACAGAGAGTATGGGAAGCTTTCTTT
D: -; size: -; J: TRBJ1-4; V: TRBV5-1; CDR3: CASSAERGVVRSNEKLFF; DNA: TGCGCCAGCAGCGCGGAAAGGGGGGTAGTGAGGTCTAATGAAAAACTGTTTTTT
D: -; size: -; J: TRBJ2-5; V: TRBV5-1; CDR3: CASSPQGKETQYF; DNA: TGCGCCAGCAGCCCTCAGGGTAAAGAGACCCAGTACTTC
D: TRBD1; size: -; J: TRBJ2-7; V: TRBV29-1; CDR3: CSAGTGVNDEQYF; DNA: TGCAGCGCAGGGACAGGGGTTAATGACGAGCAGTACTTC
D: -; size: -; J: TRBJ2-7; V: TRBV12-5; CDR3: CASGLAVGFYEQYF; DNA: TGTGCTAGTGGTTTGGCGGTGGGCTTTTACGAGCAGTACTTC
D: TRBD1; size: once; J: TRBJ1-3; V: TRBV19; CDR3: CASSIGTGTGNTIYF; DNA: TGTGCCAGTAGTATCGGGACAGGCACTGGAAACACCATATATTTT
D: -; size: few; J: TRBJ1-5; V: TRBV3-1/TRBV3-2; CDR3: CASSLGTGSNQPQHF; DNA: TGTGCCAGCAGCCTCGGGACGGGGAGCAATCAGCCCCAGCATTTT
D: -; size: -; J: TRBJ2-3; V: TRBV27; CDR3: CASSLVGSTDTQYF; DNA: TGTGCCAGCAGTTTGGTGGGTAGCACAGATACGCAGTATTTT